This TCR beta chain was profiled in a study of cytomegalovirus exposure and HLA in healthy donors. The PCR made use of 60 Vbeta and 13 Jbeta primers. Repertoires were generated with immunoSEQ multiplex PCR, while TCRdb's copy carries only in-frame clones and drops some. The table has more than 200,000 clones, 70% to 80% seen once. The CDR3 consists of 17 residues. CDR1 is LNHDA, CDR2 SQIVND, per germline (reference sequence). Trimming cost V 4 bases and J 0 bases; bases outside gene matches: 11. Points on this clone: Its target is not known.

Findings and limits, study-wide: Earlier findings revealed that most TCR beta V segments proved productive either about 87% or about 30% of the time. A few chains linked to CMV were shown in vitro to be specific for CMV antigens. Most TCR sequences were uncommon, yet certain public TCRs appeared in many donors.

V usage is TRBV19 and J usage is TRBJ2-7; TRBD2 agrees at 8 bases. The sequence was obtained from a girl aged 2 to 10 in good health and CMV-seronegative. Sequencing was carried out using PBMCs. The CDR3 DNA sequence: TGTGCCAGTAGTAGCGCCACCAGAGCGGGAGACTCCTACGAGCAGTACTTC. It encodes CASSSATRAGDSYEQYF. Filled out from reference TRBV19 and TRBJ2-7, the complete variable domain reads DGGITQSPKYLFRKEGQNVTLSCEQNLNHDAMYWYRQDPGQGLRLIYYSQIVNDFQKGDIAEGYSVSREKKESFPLTVTSAQKNPTAFYLCASSSATRAGDSYEQYFGPGTRLTVT.